This is a list of T cell receptor beta chains from one sample in a study of technical replicates of blood from a handful of donors. The data were produced by immunoSEQ multiplex PCR, yet TCRdb's version contains in-frame clones alone and is incomplete. The repertoire has about 70,000 clones, approximately 96% of them found once; the top ten carry 0.3% to 0.5%. Sequencing used T cells isolated from PBMCs. These receptors originate from a human donor in good health. Each CDR3 is given with its conserved first and last residue. The D gene is left open where the match is weak. Only part of the rows carry a size: once, few, many, or a class if the clone is expanded.

TRBJ1-2 TRBD1 TRBV7-6 NA CASSLAPWTGNGYTF TGTGCCAGCAGCTTAGCGCCTTGGACAGGCAATGGCTACACCTTC
TRBJ1-2 NA TRBV19 once CASSTRDSNQGGYTF TGTGCCAGTAGTACTCGGGACTCCAACCAGGGTGGCTACACCTTC
TRBJ1-1 NA TRBV6-5 NA CASSYSRVTEAFF TGTGCCAGCAGTTACTCGCGAGTTACTGAAGCTTTCTTT
TRBJ2-5 NA TRBV10-2 NA CASSEMAGLRETQYF TGCGCCAGCAGTGAGATGGCGGGATTGAGAGAGACCCAGTACTTC
TRBJ2-5 NA TRBV2 NA CASREQGDQYF TGTGCCAGCAGGGAACAGGGTGACCAGTACTTC
TRBJ2-7 TRBD2 TRBV27 NA CASSPLSGSAGYEQYF TGTGCCAGCAGTCCCCTTAGCGGGAGTGCCGGCTACGAGCAGTACTTC
TRBJ2-3 NA TRBV7-9 NA CATSLTADTQYF TGTGCCACCTCTCTTACAGCAGATACGCAGTATTTT
TRBJ2-7 TRBD1 TRBV5-4 NA CASSASGTGREQYF TGTGCCAGCAGCGCATCCGGGACAGGGCGCGAGCAGTACTTC
TRBJ2-2 TRBD2 TRBV19 NA CASSIRRELTGELFF TGTGCCAGTAGTATTAGGCGGGAGCTCACCGGGGAGCTGTTTTTT
TRBJ1-2 NA TRBV19 NA CASTGPSNYGYTF TGTGCCAGTACTGGGCCCAGTAACTATGGCTACACCTTC
TRBJ2-7 NA TRBV6-5 NA CASSPYSGHLYEQYF TGTGCCAGCAGCCCTTACTCTGGACATTTATACGAGCAGTACTTC
TRBJ2-2 TRBD2 TRBV9 NA CASSSPGSGRSGELFF TGTGCCAGCAGCTCGCCGGGTAGCGGGAGATCCGGGGAGCTGTTTTTT
TRBJ2-7 TRBD2 TRBV25-1 NA CASGTSGIHEQYF TGTGCCAGTGGGACTAGCGGGATCCACGAGCAGTACTTC
TRBJ2-7 NA TRBV9 NA CASSVGVGTRPYEQYF TGTGCCAGCAGCGTAGGGGTCGGGACAAGACCCTACGAGCAGTACTTC
TRBJ1-2 NA TRBV7-3 NA CASSSGGPEGYTF TGTGCCAGCAGTTCTGGAGGTCCAGAAGGCTACACCTTC
TRBJ2-7 TRBD2 TRBV6-4 NA CASSPRLAPTYEQYF TGTGCCAGCAGCCCCCGACTAGCGCCCACCTACGAGCAGTACTTC
TRBJ1-5 NA TRBV2 NA CASSETDRYTIYRSNQPQHF TGTGCCAGCAGTGAAACTGACAGGTATACCATTTACCGTAGCAATCAGCCCCAGCATTTT
TRBJ1-2 NA TRBV6-6 NA CASSRGANYGYTF TGTGCCAGCAGTAGGGGTGCTAACTATGGCTACACCTTC
TRBJ2-1 NA TRBV9 NA CASSDSVAEQFF TGTGCCAGCAGCGACAGTGTCGCTGAGCAGTTCTTC
TRBJ2-6 NA TRBV7-3 NA CASSFGKGANVLTF TGTGCCAGCAGCTTCGGGAAGGGGGCCAACGTCCTGACTTTC
TRBJ2-1 TRBD2 TRBV7-2 NA CASSLNPLAGAYNEQFF TGTGCCAGCAGCTTAAATCCCCTAGCGGGAGCCTACAATGAGCAGTTCTTC
TRBJ2-7 TRBD2 TRBV7-3 NA CASSPHGGSGSSYEQYF TGTGCCAGCAGCCCCCATGGGGGCAGCGGGAGCTCCTACGAGCAGTACTTC
TRBJ2-7 NA TRBV5-4 NA CASSFGEPYEQYF TGTGCCAGCAGCTTCGGAGAACCCTACGAGCAGTACTTC
TRBJ1-1 NA TRBV27 NA CASSLDMRRVFTEAFF TGTGCCAGCAGTTTAGATATGCGGCGGGTATTCACTGAAGCTTTCTTT
TRBJ2-5 NA TRBV5-1 NA CASSLEAAQETQYF TGCGCCAGCAGCTTGGAGGCGGCTCAAGAGACCCAGTACTTC
TRBJ2-7 TRBD2 TRBV5-4 NA CASSRSGRTAASYEQYF TGTGCCAGCAGCCGGAGCGGGAGGACTGCTGCTTCCTACGAGCAGTACTTC
TRBJ2-7 NA TRBV18 once CASSPPGWENARYF TGTGCCAGCTCACCACCGGGGTGGGAGAACGCCAGGTACTTC
TRBJ2-1 NA TRBV19 NA CASTPAIGRSREQFF TGTGCCAGTACCCCGGCTATTGGGAGGTCGCGTGAGCAGTTCTTC
TRBJ2-1 TRBD1 TRBV5-1 NA CASSFRQGVTNEQFF TGCGCCAGCAGCTTTAGACAGGGGGTCACCAATGAGCAGTTCTTC
TRBJ1-5 NA TRBV7-9 NA CASSFQLRGHQPQHF TGTGCCAGCAGCTTTCAACTGCGGGGGCATCAGCCCCAGCATTTT
TRBJ2-1 NA TRBV6-1 NA CASSAGTLNEQFF TGTGCCAGCAGTGCAGGGACTTTAAATGAGCAGTTCTTC
TRBJ2-2 TRBD1 TRBV6-1 few CASRGTGGRELFF TGTGCCAGCAGGGGGACAGGGGGAAGGGAGCTGTTTTTT
TRBJ1-5 NA TRBV7-3 NA CASSQTPGLYPHQPQHF TGTGCCAGCAGCCAAACCCCGGGACTCTACCCCCATCAGCCCCAGCATTTT
TRBJ2-1 TRBD2 TRBV30 NA CAWSVGVAGVGEQFF TGTGCCTGGAGTGTAGGGGTAGCGGGAGTCGGTGAGCAGTTCTTC
TRBJ2-2 NA TRBV9 NA CASSLQVNTGELFF TGTGCCAGCAGCCTACAGGTTAACACCGGGGAGCTGTTTTTT
TRBJ2-3 NA TRBV10-2 NA CASSGGTDTQYF TGCGCCAGCAGCGGTGGCACAGATACGCAGTATTTT
TRBJ2-2 TRBD1 TRBV4-3 NA CASSLTGAGELFF TGCGCCAGCAGCCTTACAGGGGCCGGGGAGCTGTTTTTT